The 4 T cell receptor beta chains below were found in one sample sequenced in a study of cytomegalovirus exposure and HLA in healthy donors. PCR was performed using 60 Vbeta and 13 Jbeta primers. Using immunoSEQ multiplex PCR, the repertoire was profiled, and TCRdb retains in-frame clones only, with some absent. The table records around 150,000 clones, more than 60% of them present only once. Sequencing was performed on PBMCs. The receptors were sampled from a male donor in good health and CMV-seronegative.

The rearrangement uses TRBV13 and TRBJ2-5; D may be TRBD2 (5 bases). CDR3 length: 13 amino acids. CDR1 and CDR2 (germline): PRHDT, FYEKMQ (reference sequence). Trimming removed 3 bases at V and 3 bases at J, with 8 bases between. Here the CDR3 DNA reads TGTGCCAGCAGCTTGTGGGGAGAAGAGACCCAGTACTTC. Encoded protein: CASSLWGEETQYF.

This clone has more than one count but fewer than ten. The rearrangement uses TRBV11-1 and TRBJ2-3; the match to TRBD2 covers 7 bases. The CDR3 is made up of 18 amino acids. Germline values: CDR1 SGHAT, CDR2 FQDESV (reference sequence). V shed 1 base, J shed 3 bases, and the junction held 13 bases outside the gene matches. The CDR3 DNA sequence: TGTGCCAGCAGCTTAGGGGCCGAGTGGGAGGGCCTGACAGATACGCAGTATTTT. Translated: CASSLGAEWEGLTDTQYF.

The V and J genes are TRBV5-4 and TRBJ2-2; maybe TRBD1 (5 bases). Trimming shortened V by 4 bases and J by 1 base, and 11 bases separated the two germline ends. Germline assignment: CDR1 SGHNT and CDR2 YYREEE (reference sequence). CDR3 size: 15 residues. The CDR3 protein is CASSRRTLNTGELFF. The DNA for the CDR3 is TGTGCCAGCAGCCGCAGGACATTGAACACCGGGGAGCTGTTTTTT. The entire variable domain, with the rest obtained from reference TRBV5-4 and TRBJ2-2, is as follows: ETGVTQSPTHLIKTRGQQVTLRCSSQSGHNTVSWYQQALGQGPQFIFQYYREEENGRGNFPPRFSGLQFPNYSSELNVNALELDDSALYLCASSRRTLNTGELFFGEGSRLTVL.

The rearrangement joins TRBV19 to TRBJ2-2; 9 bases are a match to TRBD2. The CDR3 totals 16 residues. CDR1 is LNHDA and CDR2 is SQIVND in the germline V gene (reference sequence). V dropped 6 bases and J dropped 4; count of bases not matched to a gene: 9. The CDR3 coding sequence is TGTGCCAGTAGCGAGGGTAGCGGGAGTGGCACCGGGGAGCTGTTTTTT. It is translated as CASSEGSGSGTGELFF.